A single sample is the source of the 19 T cell receptor beta chains below, sequenced in a study of identical twins. TCRdb reprocessed the 5' RACE reads via MiXCR and lists one record per CDR3 protein. The table records roughly 490,000 distinct CDR3 sequences, over 11% of them present only once. These data also featured in a second study, about yellow fever vaccine responses in identical twins.

The sample comprised CD4+ T cells sorted from blood. All receptors come from a woman younger than 30 in good health.

This clonotype was recorded a few times. CDR3 nucleotides: TGTGCCAGCAGTGAAGGCGCGGGGGACCAGCCCCAGCATTTT. It yields the protein CASSEGAGDQPQHF. The chain employs TRBV25-1 and TRBJ1-5; D might be TRBD1 (5 bases). V dropped 2 bases and J dropped 7 bases, with 12 bases sitting between them. The CDR3 extends over 14 amino acids. Germline CDR1 MGHDK, CDR2 SYGVNS.

The V and J genes are TRBV10-3 and TRBJ2-5; 7 bases are shared with TRBD2. J was trimmed by 4 bases and V by 2 bases; bases with no gene match: 10. This CDR3 is 16 amino acids long. Germline assignment: CDR1 ENHRY and CDR2 SYGVKD. CDR3 sequence (DNA): TGTGCCATCAGTGAGCCCGGACTAGGGGATGGAGAGACCCAGTACTTC. Translating gives CAISEPGLGDGETQYF.

There are many counts of this clonotype. This chain joins TRBV5-5 and TRBJ2-7; D remains ambiguous. CDR1 is SGHKS and CDR2 is YYEKEE in the germline V gene (reference sequence). The CDR3 contains 16 residues. V gave up 3 bases and J gave up 1 base, with 17 bases separating them. The CDR3 is CASSSIGGFGSYEQYF. The CDR3 bases are TGTGCCAGCAGCTCAATAGGCGGTTTTGGGTCCTACGAGCAGTACTTC.

This clonotype was detected only once. This sequence joins TRBV6-1 and TRBJ2-1, with D maybe TRBD2 (7 bases). The germline CDR1 and CDR2 sequences are MNHNS and SASEGT. Trimming cost V 6 bases and J 2 bases, with 14 bases left between them. The length of the CDR3 is 15 residues. Here the CDR3 reads CASRPGAGAYNEQFF. CDR3 nucleotide sequence: TGTGCCAGCAGACCGGGGGCGGGAGCCTACAATGAGCAGTTCTTC.

The chain has TRBV6-5 and TRBJ2-7, with 10 bases matching TRBD2. This CDR3 region has 15 residues. V lost 2 bases, J lost 4 bases, and 5 bases stayed unmatched. Germline V lookup: CDR1 MNHEY, CDR2 SVGAGI. Here the CDR3 reads CASSYASGRSYEQYF. The CDR3 DNA follows: TGTGCCAGCAGTTACGCTAGCGGGAGATCGTACGAGCAGTACTTC.

This clonotype was picked up a small number of times. This sequence joins TRBV29-1 and TRBJ2-2; D might be TRBD1 (6 bases). Germline-derived CDR1 and CDR2 are SQVTM and ANQGSEA. The CDR3 covers 18 residues. V was cut by 1 base and J by 4 bases, with 22 bases left in between. Here the CDR3 DNA reads TGCAGCGTTGAAGGTCGGCGAGTGGGCCAGGGGAGCACCGGGGAGCTGTTTTTT. Its translation: CSVEGRRVGQGSTGELFF.

The rearrangement joins TRBV12-5 to TRBJ1-1; D perhaps matches TRBD1 (6 bases). The V end was cut by 6 bases, the J end by 6 bases, with 17 bases between. Germline CDR1 LGHNT, CDR2 FRNRAP. The length of the CDR3 is 14 residues. The CDR3 DNA follows: TGTGCTAGTGGCCCTTCAGGGGTCTTCCCTGAAGCTTTCTTT. Its protein is CASGPSGVFPEAFF.

The chain employs TRBV18 and TRBJ2-5; TRBD2 agrees at 8 bases. With V trimmed by 3 bases and J by 6 bases, 12 bases remained unmatched. The germline CDR1 and CDR2 sequences are KGHSH and LQKENI. This CDR3 region has 16 residues. The CDR3 DNA sequence: TGTGCCAGCTCACCCCTGACGGGGGGGCTCAAGAAGACCCAGTACTTC. It translates to CASSPLTGGLKKTQYF.

This clonotype was counted a few times. The gene calls are TRBV6-2 or TRBV6-3 and TRBJ1-6; D might be TRBD1 (5 bases). With 7 bases removed from V and 7 bases from J, the gap between germline ends came to 8 bases. This CDR3 has 12 amino acids. Germline V gene data show CDR1 as MNHEY and CDR2 as SVGEGT. CDR3 DNA sequence: TGTGCCAGCATGACAGTAAATTCACCCCTCCACTTT. It is translated as CASMTVNSPLHF.

Only a few counts were recorded for this clonotype. This chain uses TRBV10-3 with TRBJ2-3, with D perhaps being TRBD1 or TRBD2 (5 bases each). The CDR3 runs to 14 residues. Trimming took off 3 bases at V and 1 base at J, with 8 bases between the two ends. Germline assignment: CDR1 ENHRY and CDR2 SYGVKD. The CDR3 coding sequence is TGTGCCATCAGTGACCGGGGCGGCACAGATACGCAGTATTTT. Its protein is CAISDRGGTDTQYF.

The chain links TRBV6-5 to TRBJ2-5; 10 bases are a match to TRBD1. Germline V gene lookup returns CDR1 MNHEY and CDR2 SVGAGI. The V and J ends lost 5 bases and 2 bases, in that order; junction bases with no gene match: 8. The CDR3 totals 16 residues. DNA for the CDR3: TGTGCCAGCAGTACTGGCGACAGGGGGCGACAAGAGACCCAGTACTTC. It specifies CASSTGDRGRQETQYF.

Notes on this clonotype: An end of the junction differs from the germline gene, which may be a read error. This chain links TRBV3-1 with TRBJ2-7; D gene ambiguous. CDR1 is LGHDT, CDR2 YNNKEL, per germline (reference sequence). This CDR3 spans 15 amino acids. The CDR3 DNA reads as TGTGCCAGCAGCCGGACGGGTCAGAGCTCCTACGGGCAGTACTTC. Translated, it gives CASSRTGQSSYGQYF.

This chain uses TRBV18 with TRBJ2-7; 7 nucleotides match TRBD1. CDR3 length: 15 amino acids. V shed 2 bases, J shed 2 bases, and the junction held 6 bases outside the gene matches. Germline CDR1 and CDR2: KGHSH and LQKENI. CDR3 bases: TGTGCCAGCTCACCAAGGGACAGATCCGCCTACGAGCAGTACTTC. The encoded protein is CASSPRDRSAYEQYF.

This clonotype was detected a few times. The chain recombines TRBV7-2 with TRBJ2-3; TRBD2 is a possible D gene (7 bases). Trimming pared 0 bases from V and 1 base from J, leaving 11 bases between. CDR1 is SGHTA and CDR2 is FQGNSA in the germline V gene. The CDR3 covers 16 residues. The CDR3 DNA reads TGTGCCAGCAGCTTAGCGCTCGGGGGGCGCACAGATACGCAGTATTTT. Amino acids: CASSLALGGRTDTQYF.

This clonotype was detected only a few times. This sequence joins TRBV20-1 and TRBJ2-5, with a possible D match to TRBD2 (5 bases). CDR1 is DFQATT, CDR2 SNEGSKA, per germline (reference sequence). The V end lost 4 bases, the J end lost 2 bases, and 8 bases lay between the germline ends. The CDR3 has 12 amino acids. CDR3 region: CSAIPGQETQYF. The DNA of the CDR3 is TGCAGTGCTATACCGGGACAAGAGACCCAGTACTTC.

The rearrangement uses TRBV6-1 and TRBJ1-2; a weak D match, TRBD1 (5 bases). The CDR3 runs 13 residues. V lost 6 bases, J lost 3 bases, and 11 bases lay in between. Germline V gives CDR1 MNHNS, CDR2 SASEGT. The CDR3 DNA follows: TGTGCCAGCAGACAAAAAGGGGACTATGGCTACACCTTC. Encoded protein: CASRQKGDYGYTF.

The chain carries TRBV30 and TRBJ2-4; D is uncertain. CDR3 length: 11 amino acids. Germline V gives CDR1 GTSNPN, CDR2 SVGIG (reference sequence). Deletions cut 4 bases from V and 8 bases from J, with 9 bases between. CDR3: CAWTGGDIQYF. The CDR3 DNA reads as TGTGCCTGGACCGGTGGGGACATTCAGTACTTC.

This chain links TRBV4-3 with TRBJ2-5; D is ambiguous. CDR1 and CDR2 (germline): LGHNA, YSLEER. Trimming took off 0 bases at V and 3 bases at J, with 11 bases between the two ends. The CDR3 has 15 amino acids. The CDR3 region is CASSQEPGVEETQYF. The CDR3 nucleotides read TGCGCCAGCAGCCAAGAACCCGGAGTGGAAGAGACCCAGTACTTC.

This chain joins TRBV29-1 and TRBJ1-4; 8 bases align to TRBD1. Germline assignment: CDR1 SQVTM and CDR2 ANQGSEA. The CDR3 has 16 residues. J gave up 3 bases and V 6 bases, and 12 bases lay outside the gene matches. CDR3 DNA: TGCAGCGTCGGCCAGAACAGGGGGGCACCTAATGAAAAACTGTTTTTT. Translation: CSVGQNRGAPNEKLFF.